Below, one T cell receptor beta chain is given with its context. Its cognate antigen is unknown. The length of the CDR3 is 14 residues. The germline V gene encodes CDR1 WSHSY and CDR2 SAAADI. Trimming took off 2 bases at V and 9 bases at J, with 17 bases between the two ends. The sample originates from a study of cytomegalovirus exposure and HLA in healthy donors. Overall study findings and caveats: In a later analysis, an Asian-associated ancestry cluster reportedly showed fewer N-insertions than the approximately 670-donor mean. Later analysis associated a missense DCLRE1C variant with TCR beta V- and J-gene trimming.

Use of 60 Vbeta and 13 Jbeta primers characterized the PCR. The assay was immunoSEQ multiplex PCR, and TCRdb's table has in-frame clones only and misses some. The table lists fewer than 250,000 clones, roughly 80% of them singletons, with 1.6% in the top ten. Sequenced sample: PBMCs. The rearrangement links TRBV10-2 to TRBJ2-7, with D maybe TRBD2 (5 bases). The source of this sequence is a woman aged 18-29 years in good health and CMV-seronegative. CDR3 coding DNA: TGCGCCAGCAGTGAGCCAGGAGCGACTGAGGGGCAGTACTTC. Residues: CASSEPGATEGQYF.